This record covers a single T cell receptor (beta chain). This specimen comes from a study of shared T cell receptors in the human thymus. TCRdb's copy holds only in-frame clones and misses some; the assay was immunoSEQ multiplex PCR. The table lists around 730,000 clones, approximately 85% of them singletons. The CDR3 runs 12 residues. With 5 bases removed from V and 6 bases from J, the gap between germline ends came to 5 bases. In germline, CDR1 is KGHSH, CDR2 LQKENI. Another study also made use of these data, one on human thymus T cells. That investigation notes: Thymic resections from corrective heart surgery supplied the tissue.

The sequenced material came from thymocytes. J is TRBJ1-6 and V is TRBV18; unclear D gene. This receptor was identified in a girl less than two years old with a congenital heart defect. CDR3 bases: TGTGCCAGCTCAGCTACTAATTCACCCCTCCACTTT. The encoded protein is CASSATNSPLHF. The full variable domain, with the rest looked up from reference TRBV18 and TRBJ1-6, is NAGVMQNPRHLVRRRGQEARLRCSPMKGHSHVYWYRQLPEEGLKFMVYLQKENIIDESGMPKERFSAEFPKEGPSILRIQQVVRGDSAAYFCASSATNSPLHFGNGTRLTVT.